Listed below are T cell receptor beta chains from one sample, sequenced in a study of T cells in narcolepsy. Profiling relied on immunoSEQ multiplex PCR, and the TCRdb table lists in-frame clones only, not all of them. The sample yields tens of thousands of clones, around 83% seen once. Sequencing used CD45RA- memory CD4+ T cells from PBMCs. Every receptor here comes from a human donor with narcolepsy. The CDR3 runs from the conserved cysteine through the conserved F or W. D genes are given only for firm matches. Only part of the rows carry a size: once, few, many, or a class if the clone is expanded.

17	TRBD1	TRBJ1-3	NA	TRBV7-2	TGTGCCAGCAGCGAAGTCCCGGGACAGTTCCCTGGAAACACCATATATTTT	CASSEVPGQFPGNTIYF
16	NA	TRBJ2-1	NA	TRBV7-3	TGTGCCAGCAGCCCGACCGGGTCCACCGTTTACAATGAGCAGTTCTTC	CASSPTGSTVYNEQFF
13	NA	TRBJ1-2	NA	TRBV4-3	TGCGCCAGCAGCGATGGACAGCCTCGGGGCTACACCTTC	CASSDGQPRGYTF
11	NA	TRBJ2-3	NA	TRBV6-5	TGTGCCAGCAGTGCCGGGTATACGCAGTATTTT	CASSAGYTQYF
14	NA	TRBJ2-7	NA	TRBV6-6	TGTGCCAGCAGTTATGGCCAGAAAACTTACGAGCAGTACTTC	CASSYGQKTYEQYF
16	NA	TRBJ1-1	once	TRBV2	TGTGCCAGCAGTTACAGTCAGGGGTTCCGGGGCACTGAAGCTTTCTTT	CASSYSQGFRGTEAFF
15	NA	TRBJ1-1	NA	TRBV6-1	TGTGCCAGCAGACTCATACAGGGCGGGAACACTGAAGCTTTCTTT	CASRLIQGGNTEAFF
15	NA	TRBJ2-7	few	TRBV19	TGTGCCAGCACCAGGGGCTTAACAGGGATAGGCGAGCAGTACTTC	CASTRGLTGIGEQYF
16	NA	TRBJ1-6	NA	TRBV6-1	TGTGCCAGCAGTGACCCGGTTGGGGGGGGTAATTCACCCCTCCACTTT	CASSDPVGGGNSPLHF
14	NA	TRBJ2-1	NA	TRBV5-1	TGCGCCAGCAGCTTGGGGTACAGGGTGGATGAGCAGTTCTTC	CASSLGYRVDEQFF
13	TRBD1	TRBJ1-3	NA	TRBV7-3	TGTGCCAGTACCACAGGGGTTGGAAACACCATATATTTT	CASTTGVGNTIYF
14	NA	TRBJ2-6	NA	TRBV30	TGTGCCTGGAGTAGGCTTTCTGGGGCCAACGTCCTGACTTTC	CAWSRLSGANVLTF
15	NA	TRBJ1-6	NA	TRBV27	TGTGCCAGCAGTTCACAGGGTATCGCAGGATCACCCCTCCACTTT	CASSSQGIAGSPLHF
17	NA	TRBJ2-3	NA	TRBV4-1	TGCGCCAGCAGCCGACAAGATCTAGTGGAATACGGGGATACGCAGTATTTT	CASSRQDLVEYGDTQYF
13	NA	TRBJ1-2	NA	TRBV15	TGTGCCACCAGCAGCCGGGATAATTATGGCTACACCTTC	CATSSRDNYGYTF
13	NA	TRBJ2-1	NA	TRBV10-3	TGTGCCATCAGTACGGGACTCTACAATGAGCAGTTCTTC	CAISTGLYNEQFF
17	NA	TRBJ2-2	NA	TRBV11-3	TGTGCCAGCAGCTTATCAGGGGAGCCTAACTGGGCCAGGGAGCTGTTTTTT	CASSLSGEPNWARELFF